A selection of T cell receptor beta chains follows, all from one sample in a study of blood T cells in healthy people across ages. TCRdb itself ran the 5' RACE reads through MiXCR, one entry per CDR3 protein. The repertoire includes hundreds of thousands of distinct CDR3 sequences, about 24% of them detected once, and approximately 20% sits in the top ten. The sequenced sample was blood. The receptors derive from a man between 65 and 85 years old in good health. The CDR3 runs from the conserved cysteine through the conserved F or W. D genes are given only for firm matches. Expanded clones are given a class, and other clones once, few, many or no size at all.

size: .
length: 15
J: TRBJ2-2
D: .
V: TRBV5-1
CDR3: CASSQDLGHTGELFF
DNA: TGCGCCAGCAGCCAGGACCTGGGCCACACCGGGGAGCTGTTTTTT

size: .
length: 14
J: TRBJ2-3
D: TRBD2
V: TRBV6-6
CDR3: CASRAAGKTDTQYF
DNA: TGTGCCAGCAGGGCAGCGGGGAAAACAGATACGCAGTATTTT

size: .
length: 14
J: TRBJ2-5
D: .
V: TRBV6-1
CDR3: CASNETGGQETQYF
DNA: TGTGCCAGCAATGAAACTGGGGGCCAAGAGACCCAGTACTTC

size: few
length: 13
J: TRBJ2-7
D: .
V: TRBV5-1
CDR3: CASSFDSTYEQYF
DNA: TGCGCCAGCAGCTTCGACAGCACCTACGAGCAGTACTTC

size: .
length: 15
J: TRBJ2-1
D: .
V: TRBV6-2/TRBV6-3
CDR3: CASSPVGGAYNEQFF
DNA: TGTGCCAGCAGCCCGGTCGGGGGTGCTTACAATGAGCAGTTCTTC

size: .
length: 14
J: TRBJ1-4
D: .
V: TRBV27
CDR3: CASSLRESNEKLFF
DNA: TGTGCCAGCAGTTTGAGGGAATCTAATGAAAAACTGTTTTTT

size: .
length: 14
J: TRBJ1-1
D: TRBD1
V: TRBV5-1
CDR3: CASSLAGQGGEAFF
DNA: TGCGCCAGCAGCCTGGCGGGACAGGGAGGTGAAGCTTTCTTT

size: .
length: 13
J: TRBJ2-3
D: TRBD1
V: TRBV6-5
CDR3: CASRQGGTDTQYF
DNA: TGTGCCAGCAGGCAGGGGGGCACAGATACGCAGTATTTT

size: .
length: 14
J: TRBJ2-1
D: .
V: TRBV5-1
CDR3: CASSPTPTYNEQFF
DNA: TGCGCCAGCAGCCCCACCCCAACCTACAATGAGCAGTTCTTC

size: few
length: 16
J: TRBJ1-6
D: .
V: TRBV7-6
CDR3: CASSLDVAGFNSPLHF
DNA: TGTGCCAGCAGCTTAGACGTTGCAGGTTTTAATTCACCCCTCCACTTT